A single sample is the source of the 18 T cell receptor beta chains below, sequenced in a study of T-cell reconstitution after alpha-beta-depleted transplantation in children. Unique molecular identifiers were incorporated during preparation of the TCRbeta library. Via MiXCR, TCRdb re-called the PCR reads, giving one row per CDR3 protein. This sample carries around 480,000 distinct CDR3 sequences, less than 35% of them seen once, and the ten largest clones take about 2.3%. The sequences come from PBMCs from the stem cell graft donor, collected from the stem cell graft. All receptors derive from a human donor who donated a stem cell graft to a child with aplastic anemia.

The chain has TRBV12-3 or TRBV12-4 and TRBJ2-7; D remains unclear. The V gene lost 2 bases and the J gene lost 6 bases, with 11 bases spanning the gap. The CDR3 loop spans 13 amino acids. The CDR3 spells CASSLNPPGEQYF. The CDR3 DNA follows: TGTGCCAGCAGTTTAAACCCGCCCGGCGAGCAGTACTTC.

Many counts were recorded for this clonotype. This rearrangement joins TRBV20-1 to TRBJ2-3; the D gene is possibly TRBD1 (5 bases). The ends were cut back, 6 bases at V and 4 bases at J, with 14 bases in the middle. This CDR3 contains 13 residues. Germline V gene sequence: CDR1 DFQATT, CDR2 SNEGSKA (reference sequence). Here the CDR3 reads CSAARVDPDTQYF. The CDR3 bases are TGCAGTGCCGCCAGGGTCGACCCAGATACGCAGTATTTT.

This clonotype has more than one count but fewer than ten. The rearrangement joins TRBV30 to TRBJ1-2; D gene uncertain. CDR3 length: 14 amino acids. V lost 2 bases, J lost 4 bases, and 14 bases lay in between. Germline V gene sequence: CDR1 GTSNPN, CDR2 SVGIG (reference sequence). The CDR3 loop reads CAWSYGRGGYGYTF. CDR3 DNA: TGTGCCTGGAGTTATGGGAGAGGTGGCTATGGCTACACCTTC. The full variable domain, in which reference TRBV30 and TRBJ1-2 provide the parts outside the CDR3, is SQTIHQWPATLVQPVGSPLSLECTVEGTSNPNLYWYRQAAGRGLQLLFYSVGIGQISSEVPQNLSASRPQDRQFILSSKKLLLSDSGFYLCAWSYGRGGYGYTFGSGTRLTVV.

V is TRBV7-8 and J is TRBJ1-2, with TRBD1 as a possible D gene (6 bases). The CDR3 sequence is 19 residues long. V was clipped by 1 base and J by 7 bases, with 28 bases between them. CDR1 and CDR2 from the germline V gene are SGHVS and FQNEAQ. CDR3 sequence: CASSLVASRGQGSLSGYTF. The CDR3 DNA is TGTGCCAGCAGCTTAGTAGCCTCTCGGGGGCAGGGCTCTCTAAGTGGCTACACCTTC.

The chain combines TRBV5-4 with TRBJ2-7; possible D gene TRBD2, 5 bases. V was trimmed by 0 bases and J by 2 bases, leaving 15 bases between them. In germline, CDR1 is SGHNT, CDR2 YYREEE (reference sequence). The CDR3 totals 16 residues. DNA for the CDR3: TGTGCCAGCAGCTTGGAGGTAGGGCGGGTCACCTACGAGCAGTACTTC. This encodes CASSLEVGRVTYEQYF.

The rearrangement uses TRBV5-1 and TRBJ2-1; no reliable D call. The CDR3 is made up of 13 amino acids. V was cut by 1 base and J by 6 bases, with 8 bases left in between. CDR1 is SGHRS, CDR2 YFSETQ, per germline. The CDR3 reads CASSLTRTNEQFF. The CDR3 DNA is TGCGCCAGCAGCTTGACCCGAACCAATGAGCAGTTCTTC.

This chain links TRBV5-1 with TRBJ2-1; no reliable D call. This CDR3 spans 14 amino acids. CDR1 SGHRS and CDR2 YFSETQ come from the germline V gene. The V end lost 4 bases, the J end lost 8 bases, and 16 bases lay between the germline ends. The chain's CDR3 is CASSILGLLDEQFF. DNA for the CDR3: TGCGCCAGCAGCATCCTGGGTCTTTTGGATGAGCAGTTCTTC. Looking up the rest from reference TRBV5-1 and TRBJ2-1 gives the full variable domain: KAGVTQTPRYLIKTRGQQVTLSCSPISGHRSVSWYQQTPGQGLQFLFEYFSETQRNKGNFPGRFSGRQFSNSRSEMNVSTLELGDSALYLCASSILGLLDEQFFGPGTRLTVL.

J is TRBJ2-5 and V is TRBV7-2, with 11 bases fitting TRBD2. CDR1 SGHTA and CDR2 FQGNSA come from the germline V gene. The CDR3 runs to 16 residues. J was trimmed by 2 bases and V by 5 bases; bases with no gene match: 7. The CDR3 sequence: CASSKRTSGLQETQYF. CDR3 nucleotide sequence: TGTGCCAGCAGCAAACGGACTAGCGGGTTACAAGAGACCCAGTACTTC.

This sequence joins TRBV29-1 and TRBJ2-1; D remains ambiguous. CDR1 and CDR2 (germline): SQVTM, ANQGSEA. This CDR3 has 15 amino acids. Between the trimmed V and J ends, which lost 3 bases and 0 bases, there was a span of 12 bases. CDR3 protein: CSVEWHQSSYNEQFF. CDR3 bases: TGCAGCGTTGAGTGGCACCAGAGCTCCTACAATGAGCAGTTCTTC.

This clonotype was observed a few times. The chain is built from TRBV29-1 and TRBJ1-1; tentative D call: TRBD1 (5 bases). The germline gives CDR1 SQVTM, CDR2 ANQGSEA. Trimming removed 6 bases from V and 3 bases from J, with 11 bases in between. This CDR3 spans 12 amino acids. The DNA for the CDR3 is TGCAGCGTGACGGGGGGGGACACTGAAGCTTTCTTT. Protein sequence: CSVTGGDTEAFF.

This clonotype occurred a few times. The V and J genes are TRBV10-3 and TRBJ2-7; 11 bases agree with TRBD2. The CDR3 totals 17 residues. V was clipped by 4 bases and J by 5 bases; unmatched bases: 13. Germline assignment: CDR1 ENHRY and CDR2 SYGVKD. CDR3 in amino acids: CAISGPIAGGPRNEQYF. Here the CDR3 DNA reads TGTGCCATCAGTGGCCCTATAGCGGGAGGGCCCAGAAACGAGCAGTACTTC.

The CDR3 reads CASSLRLADQETQYF. The CDR3 DNA is TGTGCCAGCAGTTTAAGACTAGCGGATCAAGAGACCCAGTACTTC. The rearrangement uses TRBV12-3 or TRBV12-4 and TRBJ2-5, with TRBD2 matching over 9 bases. The trim removed 2 bases at V and 2 bases at J, leaving 3 bases unmatched. CDR3 length equals 15 residues.

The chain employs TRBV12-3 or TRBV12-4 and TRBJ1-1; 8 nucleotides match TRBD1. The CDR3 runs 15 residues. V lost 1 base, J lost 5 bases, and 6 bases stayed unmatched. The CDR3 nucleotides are TGTGCCAGCAGTTTAGAGGGCAGGGGGCTGACTGAAGCTTTCTTT. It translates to CASSLEGRGLTEAFF.

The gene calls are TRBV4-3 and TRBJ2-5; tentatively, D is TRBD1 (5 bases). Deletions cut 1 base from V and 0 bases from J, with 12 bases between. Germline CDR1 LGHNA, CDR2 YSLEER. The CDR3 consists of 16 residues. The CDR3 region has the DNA TGCGCCAGCAGCCAAGTGGTGGGGCAGAACCAAGAGACCCAGTACTTC. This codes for CASSQVVGQNQETQYF.

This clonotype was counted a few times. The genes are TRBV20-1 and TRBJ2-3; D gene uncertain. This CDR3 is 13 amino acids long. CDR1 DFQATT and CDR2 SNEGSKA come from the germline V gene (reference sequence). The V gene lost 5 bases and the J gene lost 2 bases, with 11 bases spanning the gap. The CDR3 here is CSASDRYTDTQYF. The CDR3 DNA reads TGCAGTGCTTCGGACCGATACACAGATACGCAGTATTTT.

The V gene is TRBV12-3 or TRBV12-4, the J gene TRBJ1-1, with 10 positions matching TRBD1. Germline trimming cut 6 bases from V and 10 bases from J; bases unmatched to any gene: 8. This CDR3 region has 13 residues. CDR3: CASRPGQGLRAFF. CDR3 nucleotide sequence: TGTGCCAGCAGACCGGGACAGGGGCTAAGAGCTTTCTTT.

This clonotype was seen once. CDR3 residues: CASSSRREGAGELFF. As DNA, the CDR3 is TGTGCCAGTAGTTCCAGGCGGGAGGGGGCCGGGGAGCTGTTTTTT. The rearrangement links TRBV19 to TRBJ2-2; TRBD2 aligns across 9 bases. J was trimmed by 6 bases and V by 5 bases; bases with no gene match: 7. The CDR3 has 15 amino acids. Per germline, CDR1 LNHDA and CDR2 SQIVND (reference sequence).

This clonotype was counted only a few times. DNA of the CDR3: TGTGCCAGCTCCCTAGAGCAGGGGACAGGGATCCACAATGAGCAGTTCTTC. Translation gives CASSLEQGTGIHNEQFF. V is TRBV7-9 and J is TRBJ2-1, with 9 positions matching TRBD1. This CDR3 contains 17 residues. CDR1 SEHNR and CDR2 FQNEAQ come from the germline V gene (reference sequence). V lost 8 bases to trimming and J lost 5 bases; unmatched junction nucleotides: 16.